This is a list of T cell receptor beta chains from one sample in a study of Tregs in tolerant kidney transplant recipients. These TCRs are of unknown antigen specificity. The method was immunoSEQ multiplex PCR; TCRdb's version includes in-frame clones alone and lacks a portion of them. The sample has 15,000 to 20,000 clones, more than 60% seen once. Sequencing input: Tregs from blood cultured with allogeneic cells. These receptors came from a human donor in good health. Each CDR3 is given with its conserved first and last residue. The D gene is left open where the match is weak. Size is omitted from some rows. Given values are once, few, many or a class for expanded clones.

>TRBJ2-7|medium-sized|TRBV7-2|-
CASSLFRGAHVPYEQYF
TGTGCCAGCAGCCTCTTCCGGGGGGCCCACGTACCCTACGAGCAGTACTTC
>TRBJ2-7|-|TRBV28|-
CASSLGHLPYEQYF
TGTGCCAGCAGTTTAGGCCACCTCCCCTACGAGCAGTACTTC
>TRBJ1-2|medium-sized|TRBV30|-
CAWSVLRVYGYTF
TGTGCCTGGAGTGTACTAAGAGTTTATGGCTACACCTTC
>TRBJ2-3|-|TRBV9|TRBD2
CASRPGGLGTDTQYF
TGTGCCAGCAGACCGGGGGGGTTAGGAACAGATACGCAGTATTTT
>TRBJ1-2|-|TRBV7-2|-
CASSLAGGTATRYYGYTF
TGTGCCAGCAGCTTAGCAGGAGGGACGGCAACCAGGTACTATGGCTACACCTTC
>TRBJ2-1|few|TRBV7-9|TRBD2
CASSPLTSGRADEQFF
TGTGCCAGCAGCCCCCTAACTAGCGGGAGGGCCGATGAGCAGTTCTTC
>TRBJ1-2|few|TRBV11-2|-
CASSLVGRGKTKNYGYTF
TGTGCCAGCAGCTTAGTAGGCAGAGGGAAAACAAAGAACTATGGCTACACCTTC
>TRBJ1-2|-|TRBV5-4|-
CASSFGVWGRLDYGYTF
TGTGCCAGCAGCTTTGGGGTTTGGGGGCGCTTAGACTATGGCTACACCTTC
>TRBJ2-7|-|TRBV11-2|TRBD2
CASSPAGGYEQYF
TGTGCCAGCAGCCCAGCGGGGGGCTACGAGCAGTACTTC
>TRBJ1-1|many|TRBV5-1|TRBD1
CASSRGQGWAFF
TGCGCCAGCAGCCGCGGACAGGGGTGGGCTTTCTTT
>TRBJ1-5|-|TRBV10-3|-
CAISGEGVSNQPQHF
TGTGCCATCAGTGGGGAAGGGGTTAGCAATCAGCCCCAGCATTTT
>TRBJ1-3|-|TRBV15|-
CATSRVRDGSGNTIYF
TGTGCCACCAGCAGAGTTAGGGATGGGTCTGGAAACACCATATATTTT
>TRBJ2-3|-|TRBV28|TRBD1
CASRPKWDRRRISTDTQYF
TGTGCCAGCAGGCCGAAGTGGGACAGGCGACGGATAAGCACAGATACGCAGTATTTT
>TRBJ1-1|many|TRBV2|-
CASSEGGRGADFDDWTEAFF
TGTGCCAGCAGTGAAGGAGGCAGGGGAGCCGATTTTGATGATTGGACTGAAGCTTTCTTT
>TRBJ2-7|-|TRBV5-1|TRBD1
CASSLGQGAAYEQYF
TGCGCCAGCAGCTTGGGACAGGGGGCGGCCTACGAGCAGTACTTC
>TRBJ1-3|-|TRBV6-1|-
CASRPAGSGNTIYF
TGTGCCAGCAGACCCGCAGGTTCCGGAAACACCATATATTTT
>TRBJ1-5|medium-sized|TRBV7-9|-
CASSLSGDGQPQHF
TGTGCCAGCAGCTTATCAGGGGATGGTCAGCCCCAGCATTTT